This TCR beta chain was identified during a study of Tregs in tolerant kidney transplant recipients. Repertoires were generated with immunoSEQ multiplex PCR, while TCRdb's copy carries only in-frame clones and drops some. The sample holds 84,000 or so clones, 90% to 95% seen once. Related graft donors supplied nonmyeloablative bone marrow transplants, and mixed chimerism was transient. This TCR came from a human patient who received a combined kidney and bone marrow transplant. Some T cells may possibly be graft donor cells. This specimen was CD4+ T cells from blood (PBMCs), taken 12 months after the transplant.

CDR3 loop: CAWSENTRGNTEAFF. The CDR3 DNA follows: TGTGCCTGGAGTGAGAATACCAGGGGGAACACTGAAGCTTTCTTT. The V and J genes are TRBV30 and TRBJ1-1, with D maybe TRBD1 (6 bases). This CDR3 has 15 residues. Trimming left V 1 base short and J 1 base short, with 13 bases between. The V gene's germline CDR1 is GTSNPN and CDR2 SVGIG (reference sequence).